The rows below give T cell receptor beta chains drawn from one sample of a study of blood T cell repertoires in COVID-19. Sequenced by immunoSEQ multiplex PCR; TCRdb stores in-frame clones only, minus some. The table lists approximately 140,000 clones, approximately 84% of them singletons. Source material: peripheral blood. Receptor source: a man in his 70s with acute or convalescent COVID-19. The CDR3 runs from the conserved cysteine through the conserved F or W. A D gene is named only where the DNA matches it firmly. Only some rows state a clone size, as once, few, many or a class for expanded clones.

j_call d_call v_call clone_size cdr3_aa cdr3_nt
TRBJ2-5 TRBD2 TRBV3-1/TRBV3-2 - CASSQPRTSGSETQYF TGTGCCAGCAGCCAACCCCGGACTAGCGGGAGTGAGACCCAGTACTTC
TRBJ2-1 - TRBV19 - CASSISTDYNEQFF TGTGCCAGTAGTATATCAACAGATTACAATGAGCAGTTCTTC
TRBJ2-2 - TRBV5-1 - CASSLPQGTTGELFF TGCGCCAGCAGCTTGCCTCAGGGAACCACCGGGGAGCTGTTTTTT
TRBJ2-2 - TRBV19 - CASSMGSRTVPGELFF TGTGCCAGTAGTATGGGGAGTCGGACAGTCCCCGGGGAGCTGTTTTTT
TRBJ2-1 - TRBV14 - CASSPKGVEQFF TGTGCCAGCAGCCCGAAGGGGGTAGAGCAGTTCTTC
TRBJ2-2 TRBD2 TRBV6-6 few CATQLAGTRDTGELFF TGTGCCACCCAACTAGCGGGGACGCGAGACACCGGGGAGCTGTTTTTT
TRBJ1-1 TRBD1 TRBV5-1 - CASSYSPGQGATGTEAFF TGCGCCAGCAGCTACTCCCCGGGACAGGGGGCGACCGGCACTGAAGCTTTCTTT
TRBJ2-7 TRBD1 TRBV19 - CASRSTGTGSDEQYF TGTGCCAGTAGATCAACCGGGACAGGGAGCGACGAGCAGTACTTC
TRBJ1-6 - TRBV12-3/TRBV12-4 - CASSLVSNSPLHF TGTGCCAGCAGTTTGGTCAGTAATTCACCCCTCCACTTT
TRBJ1-2 - TRBV5-1 - CASSLEQADYGYTF TGCGCCAGCAGCTTGGAACAGGCTGACTATGGCTACACCTTC
TRBJ1-2 - TRBV27 - CASSLNNNYGYTF TGTGCCAGCAGTTTGAACAATAACTATGGCTACACCTTC
TRBJ1-2 TRBD1 TRBV2 - CAILGRTGDGYTF TGTGCCATCCTCGGACGGACAGGGGATGGCTACACCTTC
TRBJ1-5 - TRBV2 - CASSDRASNQPQHF TGTGCCAGCAGTGACAGGGCGAGCAATCAGCCCCAGCATTTT
TRBJ1-1 TRBD1 TRBV5-8 once CASSLGTGRNTEAFF TGTGCCAGCAGCCTCGGGACAGGACGGAACACTGAAGCTTTCTTT
TRBJ2-2 - TRBV4-2 few CASSQESGLNTGELFF TGTGCCAGCAGCCAAGAGTCCGGGTTGAACACCGGGGAGCTGTTTTTT
TRBJ2-3 - TRBV7-9 - CASSRPGGTAADTQYF TGTGCCAGCAGCCGACCCGGAGGGACAGCCGCGGATACGCAGTATTTT
TRBJ1-2 TRBD1 TRBV5-5 - CASSTGTAKGYGYTF TGTGCCAGCAGCACCGGGACAGCAAAGGGATATGGCTACACCTTC
TRBJ2-7 TRBD2 TRBV18 - CASSPPFVAGGRWEQYF TGTGCCAGCTCACCACCCTTTGTAGCGGGGGGCCGTTGGGAGCAGTACTTC
TRBJ2-5 TRBD1 TRBV30 once CAWVTGWGEETQYF TGTGCCTGGGTGACAGGGTGGGGAGAAGAGACCCAGTACTTC
TRBJ2-3 - TRBV28 few CASSSYTDTQYF TGTGCCAGCAGTTCGTACACAGATACGCAGTATTTT
TRBJ2-2 TRBD1 TRBV11-3 - CASSLTGSGELFF TGTGCCAGCAGCCTGACAGGGTCCGGGGAGCTGTTTTTT
TRBJ2-1 - TRBV29-1 - CSGHRGSSYNEQFF TGCAGCGGTCACCGGGGGAGCTCCTACAATGAGCAGTTCTTC
TRBJ2-3 - TRBV11-2 - CASSRGTDTQYF TGTGCCAGCAGCCGGGGAACAGATACGCAGTATTTT
TRBJ1-2 - TRBV5-1 - CASSPRDAGGGYTF TGCGCCAGCAGCCCTCGGGACGCCGGGGGTGGCTACACCTTC
TRBJ2-1 TRBD2 TRBV5-1 - CASSPEAGPDYNEQFF TGCGCCAGCAGCCCAGAAGCGGGGCCCGACTACAATGAGCAGTTCTTC
TRBJ2-7 - TRBV7-2 - CASSVTGPYEQYF TGTGCCAGCAGCGTCACTGGGCCCTACGAGCAGTACTTC
TRBJ1-2 TRBD1 TRBV6-5 - CASSWTGDEGYTF TGTGCCAGCAGTTGGACAGGGGACGAGGGCTACACCTTC
TRBJ2-4 - TRBV27 - CASSFMGRGAKNIQYF TGTGCCAGCAGTTTCATGGGTAGAGGGGCCAAAAACATTCAGTACTTC
TRBJ2-5 - TRBV12-3/TRBV12-4 once CASSGQTETQYF TGTGCCAGCAGTGGACAGACGGAGACCCAGTACTTC
TRBJ2-2 TRBD2 TRBV12-5 - CASALGLAGAGGELFF TGTGCTAGTGCCTTGGGACTAGCGGGAGCGGGCGGGGAGCTGTTTTTT
TRBJ1-5 - TRBV2 few CASRGGAGWPQHF TGTGCCAGCAGGGGGGGTGCAGGTTGGCCCCAGCATTTT
TRBJ1-4 - TRBV7-9 - CASSPKWGGDEKLFF TGTGCCAGCAGTCCCAAATGGGGAGGAGACGAAAAACTGTTTTTT
TRBJ1-1 - TRBV2 - CASILRDPRETEAFF TGTGCCAGCATTCTTCGCGATCCTCGGGAGACTGAAGCTTTCTTT
TRBJ2-3 - TRBV5-4 - CASSLDSGPDTQYF TGTGCCAGCAGCTTGGACTCGGGTCCAGATACGCAGTATTTT
TRBJ1-5 TRBD1 TRBV28 - CASRSGTVRDSNQPQHF TGTGCCAGCAGGTCCGGGACAGTCAGGGATAGCAATCAGCCCCAGCATTTT
TRBJ1-1 - TRBV12-3/TRBV12-4 - CASSLQGDTEAFF TGTGCCAGCAGTTTGCAGGGCGACACTGAAGCTTTCTTT
TRBJ2-7 TRBD2 TRBV19 few CASSISGGPLDAYEQYF TGTGCCAGTAGTATCTCGGGAGGGCCCCTGGACGCCTACGAGCAGTACTTC
TRBJ1-1 TRBD1 TRBV7-9 - CASSAGQGAPTEAFF TGTGCCAGCAGCGCGGGACAGGGGGCGCCGACTGAAGCTTTCTTT
TRBJ2-7 - TRBV11-2 - CASSLDRAGGRYEQYF TGTGCCAGCAGCTTAGATCGCGCAGGCGGGCGGTACGAGCAGTACTTC
TRBJ1-2 TRBD1 TRBV27 - CASSLIGQGDGYTF TGTGCCAGCAGTTTAATCGGGCAGGGGGATGGCTACACCTTC